The 31 T cell receptor beta chains reported below all come from one sample, sequenced in a study of blood T cell repertoires in COVID-19. Sequencing used immunoSEQ multiplex PCR; TCRdb keeps in-frame clones, though not all of them. This table has 240,000 or so clones, about 86% appearing once. The sequencing input was peripheral blood. These receptors were obtained from a man aged 55 to 70 with acute or convalescent COVID-19.

The rearrangement uses TRBV7-2 and TRBJ2-7, with 9 bases lining up with TRBD2. The germline CDR1 and CDR2 sequences are SGHTA and FQGNSA. The junction had 21 bases not matched to a gene; V was cut back by 6 bases and J by 3 bases. The CDR3 has 19 amino acids. In DNA, the CDR3 is TGTGCCAGCAGAACGACCGGAGGCGGGAGGGCCGGAACCCGCTACGAGCAGTACTTC. It codes for CASRTTGGGRAGTRYEQYF.

This clone was counted a few times. The genes are TRBV5-1 and TRBJ2-2; TRBD1 matches 8 bases. Germline V gene sequence: CDR1 SGHRS, CDR2 YFSETQ. The CDR3 contains 19 residues. The junction had 14 bases not matched to a gene; V was cut back by 3 bases and J by 1 base. CDR3: CASSSHLQRQGRNTGELFF. For the CDR3, the DNA is TGCGCCAGCAGCTCACACCTCCAACGACAGGGGCGGAACACCGGGGAGCTGTTTTTT.

The chain joins TRBV4-3 to TRBJ2-7; D is perhaps TRBD2 (5 bases). Trimming removed 2 bases from V and 2 bases from J, with 16 bases in between. This CDR3 contains 16 residues. Germline CDR1 and CDR2: LGHNA and YSLEER. DNA of the CDR3: TGCGCCAGCAGCCAATCCCGTAGCTCCGGGACCTACGAGCAGTACTTC. Translated: CASSQSRSSGTYEQYF.

V gene TRBV12-5 combines with J gene TRBJ1-1; 7 bases line up with TRBD1. Trimming removed 2 bases from V and 1 base from J; junction bases left unmatched: 1. This CDR3 is 14 amino acids long. The germline gives CDR1 LGHNT, CDR2 FRNRAP. The CDR3 DNA is TGTGCTAGTGGTTTGAGACAGGGGAACACTGAAGCTTTCTTT. This gives the protein CASGLRQGNTEAFF.

The chain links TRBV10-3 to TRBJ1-1; 9 bases align to TRBD1. The CDR3 extends over 15 amino acids. Per the germline V gene, CDR1 is ENHRY and CDR2 is SYGVKD. The junction had 8 bases not matched to a gene; V was cut back by 8 bases and J by 1 base. CDR3 loop: CAIGRRTGENTEAFF. DNA for the CDR3: TGTGCCATCGGGCGCCGGACAGGGGAGAACACTGAAGCTTTCTTT.

The chain's CDR3 is CAWSTSPRGEKLFF. The CDR3, as DNA: TGTGCCTGGAGTACGTCCCCTCGGGGTGAAAAACTGTTTTTT. This chain joins TRBV30 and TRBJ1-4, with D uncertain. The CDR3 sequence is 14 residues long. Germline CDR1 GTSNPN, CDR2 SVGIG (reference sequence). Between the trimmed V and J ends, which lost 2 bases and 7 bases, there was a span of 14 bases.

The sample holds one count of this clone. This rearrangement joins TRBV5-4 to TRBJ2-1, with D possibly being TRBD2 (6 bases). CDR1 and CDR2 (germline): SGHNT, YYREEE (reference sequence). CDR3 size: 14 residues. V lost 7 bases and J lost 4, with 15 bases in between. The CDR3 sequence is CASARESAYNEQFF. DNA for the CDR3: TGTGCCAGCGCCCGGGAGAGCGCGTACAATGAGCAGTTCTTC.

This clone was found a few times. The CDR3 loop reads CASSPVGGYYGYTF. The CDR3 DNA follows: TGTGCCAGCAGCCCGGTAGGGGGCTACTATGGCTACACCTTC. The chain employs TRBV6-5 and TRBJ1-2; TRBD1 matches 7 bases. The CDR3 loop spans 14 amino acids. Germline V gene sequence: CDR1 MNHEY, CDR2 SVGAGI. J gave up 3 bases and V 6 bases, and 7 bases lay outside the gene matches.

V gene TRBV6-5 combines with J gene TRBJ2-7; a weak D match, TRBD1 (5 bases). V lost 5 bases and J lost 3, with 17 bases in between. CDR3 size: 15 residues. Germline values: CDR1 MNHEY, CDR2 SVGAGI. CDR3 sequence: CASSLTGYQIYEQYF. DNA for the CDR3: TGTGCCAGCAGTCTTACAGGATACCAAATCTACGAGCAGTACTTC.

The rearrangement links TRBV4-3 to TRBJ2-2; the match to TRBD2 covers 7 bases. V trimming: 1 base; J trimming: 6 bases; junction bases outside the gene matches: 11. CDR3 size: 17 residues. Per the germline V gene, CDR1 is LGHNA and CDR2 is YSLEER. CDR3 loop: CASSQGREALWAGELFF. In DNA form, the CDR3 reads TGCGCCAGCAGCCAAGGACGGGAGGCTCTATGGGCCGGGGAGCTGTTTTTT.

The V call is TRBV6-6, the J call TRBJ2-3, with D unclear. Trimming took 2 bases from V and 5 from J, leaving 8 bases between them. This CDR3 region has 13 residues. The germline V gene encodes CDR1 MNHNY and CDR2 SVGAGI (reference sequence). The CDR3 nucleotides read TGTGCCAGCAGTTACGAAAGGAGAGATACGCAGTATTTT. The encoded protein is CASSYERRDTQYF.

The sample holds a few counts of this clone. The gene calls are TRBV6-2 or TRBV6-3 and TRBJ2-2, with D possibly being TRBD1 (6 bases). Trimming cost V 2 bases and J 7 bases, with 14 bases left between them. The germline CDR1 and CDR2 sequences are MNHEY and SVGEGT. This CDR3 contains 15 residues. The CDR3 reads CASSYNRVSIGELFF. CDR3 nucleotides: TGTGCCAGCAGTTACAACAGGGTATCGATCGGGGAGCTGTTTTTT.

V and J are TRBV5-5 and TRBJ1-4, with D unresolved. Per germline, CDR1 SGHKS and CDR2 YYEKEE (reference sequence). Trimming left V 0 bases short and J 5 bases short, with 11 bases between. This CDR3 region has 15 residues. DNA for the CDR3: TGTGCCAGCAGCTTGGGAGAGGATTACAATGAAAAACTGTTTTTT. Its protein product is CASSLGEDYNEKLFF. Using reference TRBV5-5 and TRBJ1-4 for the parts outside the CDR3, the full variable domain is DAGVTQSPTHLIKTRGQQVTLRCSPISGHKSVSWYQQVLGQGPQFIFQYYEKEERGRGNFPDRFSARQFPNYSSELNVNALLLGDSALYLCASSLGEDYNEKLFFGSGTQLSVL.

This CDR3 reads CASSFNRESNQPQHF. Written as DNA, the CDR3 is TGTGCCAGCAGTTTTAACAGGGAGAGCAATCAGCCCCAGCATTTT. V gene TRBV28 combines with J gene TRBJ1-5; tentatively, D is TRBD1 (6 bases). V lost 3 bases, J lost 1 base, and 10 bases lay in between. The germline gives CDR1 MDHEN, CDR2 SYDVKM. The CDR3 is 15 amino acids.

The chain combines TRBV6-5 with TRBJ2-5; tentative D call: TRBD1 (5 bases). The CDR3 totals 15 residues. Trimming left V 0 bases short and J 5 bases short, with 13 bases between. The germline CDR1 and CDR2 sequences are MNHEY and SVGAGI. CDR3 sequence reads: CASSYSRQLPETQYF. DNA of the CDR3: TGTGCCAGCAGTTACTCGAGACAGTTGCCCGAGACCCAGTACTTC.

In its sample, this clone was seen once. The chain combines TRBV18 with TRBJ1-1; TRBD1 matches 7 bases. V lost 2 bases and J lost 4; bases outside the gene matches: 7. The CDR3 sequence is 15 residues long. The germline V gene encodes CDR1 KGHSH and CDR2 LQKENI. CDR3 loop: CASSPARGQVTEAFF. The CDR3, as DNA: TGTGCCAGCTCACCAGCGAGGGGGCAGGTCACTGAAGCTTTCTTT.

This clone has a handful of counts. This chain connects TRBV28 to TRBJ2-7; weak D call: TRBD2 (6 bases). The CDR3 has 13 residues. V shed 3 bases and J shed 0 bases, with 6 bases lying between them. The V gene's germline CDR1 is MDHEN and CDR2 SYDVKM. CDR3 DNA: TGTGCCAGCAGTTTGGGGGGCTCCTACGAGCAGTACTTC. This gives the protein CASSLGGSYEQYF.

The rearrangement joins TRBV27 to TRBJ1-5; 8 positions agree with TRBD1. V shed 0 bases and J 7 bases; nucleotides not matched to a gene: 8. Germline V lookup: CDR1 MNHEY, CDR2 SMNVEV (reference sequence). This CDR3 is built from 16 residues. For the CDR3, the DNA is TGTGCCAGCAGTTTATCGGCCTCAGGGGGCAGGCAGCCCCAGCATTTT. This sequence encodes CASSLSASGGRQPQHF.

The chain recombines TRBV11-3 with TRBJ2-3; D is ambiguous. The CDR3 is 14 residues long. CDR1 is SGHNT, CDR2 YENEEA, per germline. Trimming removed 4 bases at V and 6 bases at J, with 14 bases between. CDR3 amino acids: CASSSSARLDTQYF. The CDR3, as DNA: TGTGCCAGCAGCTCATCCGCTAGGCTCGATACGCAGTATTTT.

The chain recombines TRBV5-5 with TRBJ1-5; D not resolved. V dropped 0 bases and J dropped 2 bases, with 3 bases sitting between them. There are 13 residues in the CDR3. The V gene's germline CDR1 is SGHKS and CDR2 YYEKEE (reference sequence). The DNA for the CDR3 is TGTGCCAGCAGCTTGGCGGGCAATCAGCCCCAGCATTTT. Residues: CASSLAGNQPQHF.

The J gene is TRBJ2-1, the V gene TRBV6-2 or TRBV6-3; D is unclear. Trimming removed 2 bases from V and 4 bases from J, with 6 bases in between. The CDR3 contains 13 residues. Germline CDR1 and CDR2: MNHEY and SVGEGT. The CDR3 bases are TGTGCCAGCAGTTACGGTCAGTACAATGAGCAGTTCTTC. Its protein product is CASSYGQYNEQFF.

The chain employs TRBV7-3 and TRBJ2-2; possible D gene TRBD2, 6 bases. Trimming took off 1 base at V and 6 bases at J, with 15 bases between the two ends. Germline V gene data show CDR1 as SGHTA and CDR2 as FQGTGA. The length of the CDR3 is 16 residues. CDR3 in DNA: TGTGCCAGCAGCTTAATGGGCCCCCGGGGGTCCGGGGAGCTGTTTTTT. Residues: CASSLMGPRGSGELFF.

The chain is built from TRBV5-1 and TRBJ2-2; 7 nucleotides align to TRBD1. With 4 bases clipped from V and 6 bases from J, the junction kept 3 bases outside the gene matches. The CDR3 contains 13 residues. Germline V CDR1 and CDR2: SGHRS, YFSETQ. As DNA, the CDR3 is TGCGCCAGCAGCCTTGACAGGGCCGGGGAGCTGTTTTTT. Encoded protein: CASSLDRAGELFF.

The rearrangement uses TRBV6-5 and TRBJ1-1; D is possibly TRBD1 (6 bases). The CDR3 runs to 13 residues. V was trimmed by 6 bases and J by 5 bases, leaving 13 bases between them. Germline lookup yields CDR1 MNHEY and CDR2 SVGAGI. CDR3 protein: CASRDQGRTEAFF. In nucleotides, the CDR3 is TGTGCCAGCAGAGACCAGGGGCGGACTGAAGCTTTCTTT.

This chain uses TRBV5-1 with TRBJ2-5, with 10 positions matching TRBD2. The junction had 2 bases not matched to a gene; V was cut back by 3 bases and J by 0 bases. The CDR3 spans 15 residues. The germline gives CDR1 SGHRS, CDR2 YFSETQ. In DNA, the CDR3 is TGCGCCAGCAGCTCAACTAGCGGGAACCAAGAGACCCAGTACTTC. Translated: CASSSTSGNQETQYF.

The rearrangement uses TRBV27 and TRBJ1-4; D gene ambiguous. CDR1 is MNHEY and CDR2 is SMNVEV in the germline V gene (reference sequence). V was trimmed by 2 bases and J by 7 bases, leaving 8 bases between them. The CDR3 has 13 amino acids. The CDR3 is CASSLINSEKLFF. In nucleotides, the CDR3 is TGTGCCAGCAGTTTAATTAACTCTGAAAAACTGTTTTTT.

This chain joins TRBV6-1 and TRBJ1-4; tentatively, D is TRBD1 (6 bases). V was cut by 3 bases and J by 3 bases, with 17 bases left in between. There are 17 residues in the CDR3. CDR1 and CDR2 from the germline V gene are MNHNS and SASEGT. This CDR3 is CASSERPGQGSNEKLFF. The CDR3 region has the DNA TGTGCCAGCAGTGAGAGGCCGGGACAAGGGTCTAATGAAAAACTGTTTTTT.

The chain joins TRBV28 to TRBJ2-7, with 11 bases aligning to TRBD2. Germline V lookup: CDR1 MDHEN, CDR2 SYDVKM. V was pared by 4 bases and J by 3 bases, with 8 bases of the junction left unmatched. The CDR3 is made up of 16 amino acids. The CDR3 DNA follows: TGTGCCAGCAGTTCCCCGGGACTAGCGGTATTCTACGAGCAGTACTTC. It encodes CASSSPGLAVFYEQYF.

The J gene is TRBJ2-3, the V gene TRBV5-1, with D maybe TRBD2 (5 bases). Germline V gene data show CDR1 as SGHRS and CDR2 as YFSETQ. Trimming took 1 base from V and 1 from J, leaving 7 bases between them. CDR3 length equals 14 residues. The CDR3 here is CASSLRGGTDTQYF. CDR3 sequence (DNA): TGCGCCAGCAGCTTGCGGGGAGGCACAGATACGCAGTATTTT.

The V gene is TRBV9, the J gene TRBJ1-3; D is unclear. Trimming shortened V by 0 bases and J by 2 bases, and 6 bases separated the two germline ends. Germline CDR1 reads SGDLS; CDR2 reads YYNGEE. The CDR3 has 14 residues. The CDR3 spells CASSVEPAGNTIYF. The DNA of the CDR3 is TGTGCCAGCAGCGTAGAACCGGCTGGAAACACCATATATTTT.

Here the CDR3 DNA reads TGTGCCACCAGCAGAGGACTAGCGGAACCCTACGAGCAGTACTTC. This codes for CATSRGLAEPYEQYF. The chain employs TRBV15 and TRBJ2-7, with 9 positions matching TRBD2. The germline V gene encodes CDR1 LNHNV and CDR2 YYDKDF (reference sequence). This CDR3 has 15 amino acids. Trimming at V came to 1 base and at J to 2 bases, leaving 3 bases not matched to a gene.